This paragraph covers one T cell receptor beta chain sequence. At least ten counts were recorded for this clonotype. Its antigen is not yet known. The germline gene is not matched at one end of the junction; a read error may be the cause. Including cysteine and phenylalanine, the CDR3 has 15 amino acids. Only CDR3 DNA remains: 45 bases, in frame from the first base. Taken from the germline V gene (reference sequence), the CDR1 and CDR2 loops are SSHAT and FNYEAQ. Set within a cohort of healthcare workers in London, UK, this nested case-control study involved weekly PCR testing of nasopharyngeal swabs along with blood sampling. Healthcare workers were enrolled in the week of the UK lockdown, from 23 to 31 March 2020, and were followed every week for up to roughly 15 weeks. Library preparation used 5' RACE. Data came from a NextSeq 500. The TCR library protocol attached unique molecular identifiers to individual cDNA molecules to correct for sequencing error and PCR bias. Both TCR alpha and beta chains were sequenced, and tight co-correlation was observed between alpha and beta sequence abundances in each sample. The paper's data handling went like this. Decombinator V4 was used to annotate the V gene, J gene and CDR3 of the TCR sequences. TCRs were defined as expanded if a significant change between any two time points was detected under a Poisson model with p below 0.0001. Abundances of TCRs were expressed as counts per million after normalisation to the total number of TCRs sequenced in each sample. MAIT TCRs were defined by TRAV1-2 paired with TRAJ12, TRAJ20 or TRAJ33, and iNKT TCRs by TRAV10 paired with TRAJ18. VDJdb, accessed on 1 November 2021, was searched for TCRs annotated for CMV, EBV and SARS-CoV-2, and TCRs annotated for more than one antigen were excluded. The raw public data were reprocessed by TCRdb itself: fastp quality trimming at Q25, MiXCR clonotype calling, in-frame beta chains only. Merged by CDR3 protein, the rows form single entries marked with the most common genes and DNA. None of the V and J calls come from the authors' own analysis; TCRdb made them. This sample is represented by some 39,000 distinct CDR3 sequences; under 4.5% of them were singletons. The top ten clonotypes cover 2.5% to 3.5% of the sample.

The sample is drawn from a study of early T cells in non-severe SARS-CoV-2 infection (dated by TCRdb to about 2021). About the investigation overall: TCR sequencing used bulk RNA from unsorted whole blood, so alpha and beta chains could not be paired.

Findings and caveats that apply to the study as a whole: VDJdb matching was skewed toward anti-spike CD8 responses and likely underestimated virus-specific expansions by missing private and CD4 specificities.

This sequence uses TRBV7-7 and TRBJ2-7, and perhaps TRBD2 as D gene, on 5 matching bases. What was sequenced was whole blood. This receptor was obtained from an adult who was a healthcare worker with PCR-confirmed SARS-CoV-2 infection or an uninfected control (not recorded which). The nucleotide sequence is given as TGTGCTAGCAGCTTAGGGAGCGGCCTGTCCTACGAGCAGTACTTC. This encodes CASSLGSGLSYEQYF. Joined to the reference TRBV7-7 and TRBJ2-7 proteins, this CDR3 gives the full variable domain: GAGVSQSPRYKVTKRGQDVTLRCDPISSHATLYWYQQALGQGPEFLTYFNYEAQPDKSGLPSDRFSAERPEGSISTLTIQRTEQRDSAMYRCASSLGSGLSYEQYFGPGTRLTVT.